This T cell receptor beta chain derives from a study of T cell repertoires in cytomegalovirus infection. In the study overall: Through public TCR beta signatures, both CMV infection and matching HLA type were indicated. Study findings and constraints: Cumulative frequency (of public TCR beta family members) identified carriers of CMV plus the relevant HLA. Ex vivo responses were dominated by HLA-C-restricted CMV-specific TCR beta clonotypes.

This clonotype was seen ten or more times. The antigen is not known. One entry per CDR3 protein results from TCRdb running MiXCR on the reads. The sample contains roughly 76,000 distinct CDR3 sequences, more than 3% of which appear only once. V gave up 5 bases and J gave up 8 bases; unmatched junction bases: 10. The CDR3 loop spans 15 amino acids. Sequencing input: PBMCs. The receptor was isolated from a human donor in good health (CMV status not recorded). Some clones in this sample may be carry-over from other donors' samples. The rearrangement joins TRBV12-3 or TRBV12-4 to TRBJ1-1; 11 bases map to TRBD1. DNA for the CDR3: TGTGCCAGCAGTCGCGGACAGGGGGCGATCTCAGAAGCTTTCTTT. It codes for CASSRGQGAISEAFF.